This TCR beta chain was found in a study of blood T cell repertoires in COVID-19. A word on this clone: Other DNA sequences of this sample code for an identical CDR3.

Method: immunoSEQ multiplex PCR; TCRdb's copy keeps in-frame clones and lacks some. The sample lists 300,000 to 350,000 clones; 90% were seen once. The CDR3 is 13 amino acids. Germline CDR1 reads SGHTA; CDR2 reads FQGTGA. V lost 5 bases to trimming and J lost 2 bases; unmatched junction nucleotides: 2. The source of this sequence is a woman younger than 30 with acute COVID-19. Sequenced sample: PBMCs or T cells enriched from blood (not recorded which). The V and J genes are TRBV7-3 and TRBJ1-2; 7 nucleotides line up with TRBD1. This chain's CDR3 is CASSRDRNYGYTF. Written as DNA, the CDR3 is TGTGCCAGCAGCCGGGACAGAAACTATGGCTACACCTTC.